Listed below are T cell receptor beta chains from one sample, sequenced in a study of cytomegalovirus exposure and HLA in healthy donors. The data were produced by immunoSEQ multiplex PCR, yet TCRdb's version contains in-frame clones alone and is incomplete. This sample has 95,000 to 110,000 clones, with around 10% found just once. Sample: PBMCs. Source of these receptors: a man in his forties in good health and CMV-seropositive. The CDR3 runs from the conserved cysteine through the conserved F or W. The D gene is left open where the match is weak. Not all rows give a size; the values are once, few, many and, for expanded clones, a class.

j_call	clone_size	v_call	d_call	cdr3_nt	cdr3_aa
TRBJ2-3	few	TRBV27	.	TGTGCCAGTTCGGGACTGCTAGGCACAGATACGCAGTATTTT	CASSGLLGTDTQYF
TRBJ2-5	few	TRBV11-2	.	TGTGCCAGCAGCTTAGAGGCATCAACGGGGGAGACCCAGTACTTC	CASSLEASTGETQYF
TRBJ1-1	few	TRBV6-5	.	TGTGCCAGCAGTTACAGACAGGCATTGAACACTGAAGCTTTCTTT	CASSYRQALNTEAFF
TRBJ2-3	few	TRBV27	.	TGTGCCAGCAGTTCCATGTATACGCAGTATTTT	CASSSMYTQYF
TRBJ1-1	.	TRBV5-6	.	TGTGCCAGCAGCTTGGAGCCGACAGGTTCCGCTGAAGCTTTCTTT	CASSLEPTGSAEAFF
TRBJ2-7	.	TRBV6-5	.	TGTGCCAGCAGTTCACAGAAGGGATTTGACTACGAGCAGTACTTC	CASSSQKGFDYEQYF
TRBJ2-6	.	TRBV6-1	.	TGTGCCATCCGCTTACAAGCCTCTGGGGCCAACGTCCTGCCTTTC	CAIRLQASGANVLPF
TRBJ1-1	.	TRBV13	TRBD1	TGTGCCAGCAGCTTAGGGACAGGGGACGGAAACACTGAAGCTTTCTTT	CASSLGTGDGNTEAFF
TRBJ2-3	few	TRBV5-5	TRBD2	TGTGCCAGCAGCCTAGCGGGAGGGCCGGGAGATACGCAGTATTTT	CASSLAGGPGDTQYF
TRBJ2-1	few	TRBV5-6	TRBD2	TGTGCCAGCAGTTATGCGAGCGGGAGATCCTACAATGAGCAGTTCTTC	CASSYASGRSYNEQFF
TRBJ1-2	few	TRBV9	.	TGTGCCAGCAGCGTGGGAGGGCAAGCTAACTATGGCTACACCTTC	CASSVGGQANYGYTF
TRBJ2-7	.	TRBV14	TRBD2	TGTGCCAGCAGCCTAGGGACTAGCGGGAGGGGTATAGAGCAGTACTTC	CASSLGTSGRGIEQYF
TRBJ2-7	.	TRBV28	TRBD2	TGTGCCAGCACCCCCCCGACTAGCGGGAGTCGCTCCTACGAGCAGTACTTC	CASTPPTSGSRSYEQYF
TRBJ2-1	.	TRBV4-2	.	TGTGCCAGCAGCCAAGAGAGGGTTGGCAATGAGCAGTTCTTC	CASSQERVGNEQFF
TRBJ2-3	few	TRBV7-9	TRBD2	TGTGCCAGCAAGAGGACTAGCGGGAACACAGATACGCAGTATTTT	CASKRTSGNTDTQYF
TRBJ2-7	few	TRBV30	.	TGTGCCTGGGGAGGGGACAGAAATCCTACAGAGCAGTACTTC	CAWGGDRNPTEQYF
TRBJ2-3	.	TRBV2	.	TGTGCCAGCAGTAGGCGGGGACAGACCGGCACAGATACGCAGTATTTT	CASSRRGQTGTDTQYF
TRBJ2-5	.	TRBV27	.	TGTGCCAGCAACCAGGAGGGCCGAAAGACCCAGTACTTC	CASNQEGRKTQYF
TRBJ2-7	.	TRBV27	.	TGTGCCAGCAGGGGGCTATATGGGCAGTACTTC	CASRGLYGQYF
TRBJ1-1	few	TRBV5-6	TRBD1	TGTGCCAGCAGCCTTGGGACAGGGATGAACACTGAAGCTTTCTTT	CASSLGTGMNTEAFF
TRBJ2-7	few	TRBV6-6	TRBD2	TGTGCCAGCAGTTACTCGGGGGAGGGGCTCGAGCAGTACTTC	CASSYSGEGLEQYF
TRBJ2-5	few	TRBV5-8	.	TGTGCCAGCAGCCCAACGGGACAACAAGAGACCCAGTACTTC	CASSPTGQQETQYF
TRBJ2-7	few	TRBV6-6	.	TGTGCCAGCAGTTATCAGGGCAGGCCCTACGAGCAGTACTTC	CASSYQGRPYEQYF
TRBJ2-1	few	TRBV10-3	TRBD1	TGTGCCATCAATCTCCGGGACAGCACTTACAATGAGCAGTTCTTC	CAINLRDSTYNEQFF
TRBJ2-7	few	TRBV29-1	.	TGCAGCGTTGCGCGGGGCGCCGGGCCCTACGAGCAGTACTTC	CSVARGAGPYEQYF
TRBJ2-5	few	TRBV4-2	TRBD2	TGTGCCAGCAGCCAAGATCGTTTTATAGCGGGAGGAGAGACCCAGTACTTC	CASSQDRFIAGGETQYF
TRBJ1-1	.	TRBV27	TRBD1	TGTGCCAGCAGTCTGAGACAGGGTATTACTGAAGCTTTCTTT	CASSLRQGITEAFF
TRBJ2-2	.	TRBV25-1	.	TGTGCCAGCAGTGAGGGTTTTGGCGGAGGATCCACCGGGGAGCTGTTTTTT	CASSEGFGGGSTGELFF
TRBJ2-7	few	TRBV9	.	TGTGCCAGCAGCGTTTTCGGGAATAGAGCCGGTCGTCACGAGCAGTACTTC	CASSVFGNRAGRHEQYF
TRBJ2-7	few	TRBV28	TRBD1	TGTGCCAGCATACAACAGGGGACCTCCTACGAGCAGTACTTC	CASIQQGTSYEQYF
TRBJ1-4	many	TRBV5-6	TRBD1	TGTGCCAGCAGCCTTGGGACAGGGGGTGAAAAACTGTTTTTT	CASSLGTGGEKLFF
TRBJ1-5	many	TRBV19	TRBD1	TGTGCCAGTAGTGGGAGAACAGGGGCTGGAATGGGTCAGCCCCAGCATTTT	CASSGRTGAGMGQPQHF
TRBJ2-7	few	TRBV11-1	TRBD2	TGTGCCAGCAGCTTAGGCGGACTAGCGGGAGGAGGCGAGCAGTACTTC	CASSLGGLAGGGEQYF
TRBJ2-6	few	TRBV4-1	.	TGCGCCAGCAGCCAAGTGGCGGGGCTTGGGGCCAACGTCCTGACTTTC	CASSQVAGLGANVLTF
TRBJ2-5	.	TRBV6-5	.	TGTGCCAGCAGTTACCGGAGGGAAGAGACCCAGTACTTC	CASSYRREETQYF
TRBJ1-3	few	TRBV7-8	.	TGTGCCAGCAGCCCTTCCGGTCTTGGAAACACCATATATTTT	CASSPSGLGNTIYF
TRBJ2-7	few	TRBV4-1	TRBD2	TGCGCCAGCAGCCAACTAGCGGGAGAACCCCAGGGTGAGCAGTACTTC	CASSQLAGEPQGEQYF
TRBJ1-2	few	TRBV5-1	.	TGCGCCAGCAGCTTGATTTCGGGTTTTTTGTATGGCTACACCTTC	CASSLISGFLYGYTF
TRBJ2-1	few	TRBV11-2	TRBD2	TGTGCCAGCAGCCCACTAGCGGGACTCGGCAATGAGCAGTTCTTC	CASSPLAGLGNEQFF
TRBJ2-7	.	TRBV19	.	TGTGCCAGTAGTAACTTTAAGTACGAGCAGTACTTC	CASSNFKYEQYF
TRBJ1-5	few	TRBV27	TRBD1	TGTGCCAGCAGTTTCGACAGGGACCAGCCCCAGCATTTT	CASSFDRDQPQHF
TRBJ2-3	.	TRBV25-1	.	TGTGCCAGCAGTGATTCCCAGGGGCGTCACACAGATACGCAGTATTTT	CASSDSQGRHTDTQYF
TRBJ1-5	many	TRBV19	TRBD1	TGTGCCAGTAGGGGACAGATTTTTAATCAGCCCCAGCATTTT	CASRGQIFNQPQHF
TRBJ2-7	few	TRBV28	TRBD2	TGTGCCAGCAGTCGAGGACTAGCGGGAGCTGGGCAGTACTTC	CASSRGLAGAGQYF
TRBJ2-2	.	TRBV4-3	TRBD2	TGCGCCAGCAGCCAAGATCGAGCGGGAGGCACGGGCACCGGGGAGCTGTTTTTT	CASSQDRAGGTGTGELFF
TRBJ2-1	.	TRBV11-2	.	TGTGCCAGCAGCCTAGCACTGAGCTCCTACAATGAGCAGTTCTTC	CASSLALSSYNEQFF
TRBJ2-1	.	TRBV7-3	TRBD2	TGTGCCAGCAGCTCACCGGGACTAGTAGACAATGAGCAGTTCTTC	CASSSPGLVDNEQFF
TRBJ2-1	.	TRBV15	.	TGTGCCACCAGCAGGGGAGGAGCCAGCGATGAGCAGTTCTTC	CATSRGGASDEQFF
TRBJ2-7	few	TRBV10-3	TRBD2	TGTGCCATCAGTGACCCCCAGGGACTAGCGGGGAACATCTCCTACGAGCAGTACTTC	CAISDPQGLAGNISYEQYF
TRBJ1-1	few	TRBV9	.	TGTGCCAGCAGCGCGGGGAACACTGAAGCTTTCTTT	CASSAGNTEAFF
TRBJ2-7	.	TRBV28	TRBD1	TGTGCCAGCAGTTTCGATGGGACAGGTATTGGGTTATACGAGCAGTACTTC	CASSFDGTGIGLYEQYF
TRBJ2-5	.	TRBV30	.	TGTGCCTGGAGTATGGTCAGTTCCGTTGGGGAGCAGTACTTC	CAWSMVSSVGEQYF
TRBJ2-2	few	TRBV27	TRBD1	TGTGCCAGCAGTTTGTGGACAGGGAGCACCGGGGAGCTGTTTTTT	CASSLWTGSTGELFF
TRBJ2-7	few	TRBV5-1	TRBD2	TGCGCCAGCAGCTTGGACAGCGGGAGCTCCTACGAGCAGTACTTC	CASSLDSGSSYEQYF